One sample yielded the 22 T cell receptor beta chains listed below, sequenced in a study of long-term antiretroviral therapy in people with HIV. The authors ran the immunoSEQ assay, v3.0, at survey level. Libraries were prepared by immunoSEQ multiplex PCR; TCRdb keeps only in-frame clonotypes and omits some of them. The profile shows around 20,000 clones, about 70% of them singletons. This specimen consisted of unsorted PBMCs, obtained 0.5 years before starting antiretroviral therapy. These receptors all come from a man aged 18 to 30 with HIV.

This sequence joins TRBV29-1 and TRBJ2-3; 13 bases match TRBD2. V gave up 7 bases and J gave up 5 bases; unmatched junction bases: 3. The CDR3 is 13 amino acids. Germline V lookup: CDR1 SQVTM, CDR2 ANQGSEA. CDR3 region: CSARLAGGDTQYF. In DNA, the CDR3 is TGCAGCGCCAGACTAGCGGGAGGAGATACGCAGTATTTT.

This chain connects TRBV9 to TRBJ2-7; a possible D gene is TRBD1 (6 bases). The CDR3 loop spans 15 amino acids. Germline loops: CDR1 SGDLS, CDR2 YYNGEE. Trimming stripped 0 bases from V and 4 bases from J, with 14 bases between. CDR3 in DNA: TGTGCCAGCAGCGTAGCCCAGGGGCCGAATTACGAGCAGTACTTC. Protein: CASSVAQGPNYEQYF.

The chain employs TRBV19 and TRBJ1-4; D ambiguous. The CDR3 has 12 residues. Between the trimmed V and J ends, which lost 5 bases and 5 bases, there was a span of 6 bases. Germline CDR1 and CDR2: LNHDA and SQIVND (reference sequence). The CDR3 sequence: CASSAVNEKLFF. The CDR3 DNA follows: TGTGCCAGTAGTGCGGTAAATGAAAAACTGTTTTTT.

The chain is built from TRBV11-2 and TRBJ1-2; D call uncertain. Germline V lookup: CDR1 SGHAT, CDR2 FQNNGV. V was trimmed by 1 base and J by 2 bases, leaving 11 bases between them. CDR3 size: 15 residues. CDR3 DNA sequence: TGTGCCAGCAGCTTAGGGTCCGAGATAAACTATGGCTACACCTTC. Its protein product is CASSLGSEINYGYTF.

This chain connects TRBV5-1 to TRBJ1-1; tentatively, D is TRBD1 (6 bases). V was shortened by 3 bases and J by 1 base, with 7 bases between the two germline ends. The CDR3 length is 13 residues. CDR1 and CDR2 (germline): SGHRS, YFSETQ. This CDR3 reads CASSWGQNTEAFF. CDR3 in DNA: TGCGCCAGCAGCTGGGGACAGAACACTGAAGCTTTCTTT.

The genes are TRBV12-5 and TRBJ1-1, with a possible D match to TRBD1 (5 bases). V was trimmed by 7 bases and J by 0 bases, leaving 9 bases between them. CDR3 length: 13 residues. CDR1 and CDR2 (germline): LGHNT, FRNRAP. CDR3 sequence: CASAPGLNTEAFF. The CDR3 DNA reads as TGTGCTAGTGCACCAGGGCTGAACACTGAAGCTTTCTTT.

The CDR3 DNA reads TGTGCCAGCATTAGTTCCGAGGGAATATACACTGAAGCTTTCTTT. It encodes CASISSEGIYTEAFF. The chain links TRBV6-5 to TRBJ1-1; no clear D. V shed 7 bases and J shed 3 bases, with 18 bases lying between them. Germline V gene lookup returns CDR1 MNHEY and CDR2 SVGAGI. There are 15 residues in the CDR3.

The chain links TRBV28 to TRBJ1-5; TRBD1 is a possible D gene (6 bases). CDR3 length equals 16 residues. Germline CDR1 and CDR2: MDHEN and SYDVKM. The V and J ends lost 5 bases and 11 bases respectively, with 25 bases between them. The CDR3 DNA is TGTGCCAGCAGTCCACGACCGGACAGCCTGGTCGGAGCCCAGCATTTT. Translating gives CASSPRPDSLVGAQHF.

The chain recombines TRBV28 with TRBJ1-5, with D possibly TRBD1 on 5 matching bases. Germline V gives CDR1 MDHEN, CDR2 SYDVKM. Trimming pared 6 bases from V and 0 bases from J, leaving 6 bases between. The CDR3 consists of 13 residues. The CDR3 DNA reads as TGTGCCAGCAGGACAGATAGCAATCAGCCCCAGCATTTT. Translation gives CASRTDSNQPQHF.

The chain links TRBV5-6 to TRBJ2-3; unclear D gene. V lost 1 base to trimming and J lost 0 bases, with 15 bases between them. This CDR3 is 17 amino acids long. Germline CDR1 reads SGHDT; CDR2 reads YYEEEE. In DNA form, the CDR3 reads TGTGCCAGCAGCTTGATCATCGGAATGTCTAGCACAGATACGCAGTATTTT. Encoded protein: CASSLIIGMSSTDTQYF.

For the CDR3, the DNA is TGTGCCAGCAGCTCCTACAGGGGCCCCTACGAGCAGTACTTC. Translation: CASSSYRGPYEQYF. V usage is TRBV11-2 and J usage is TRBJ2-7; TRBD1 matches at 7 bases. From germline, CDR1 is SGHAT and CDR2 FQNNGV. There are 14 residues in the CDR3. Trimming removed 4 bases from V and 2 bases from J; junction bases left unmatched: 5.

This rearrangement joins TRBV27 to TRBJ1-1; tentative D call: TRBD1 (6 bases). Germline CDR1 is MNHEY and CDR2 is SMNVEV (reference sequence). This CDR3 region has 15 residues. Trimming removed 3 bases from V and 5 bases from J, with 16 bases in between. CDR3 residues: CASSFTTGRRTEAFF. In DNA, the CDR3 is TGTGCCAGCAGTTTTACCACAGGGAGGCGTACTGAAGCTTTCTTT.

The V call is TRBV7-2, the J call TRBJ2-1; the D gene is possibly TRBD2 (5 bases). This CDR3 is 13 amino acids long. Germline CDR1 and CDR2: SGHTA and FQGNSA. V lost 5 bases to trimming and J lost 6 bases, with 11 bases between them. CDR3 nucleotides: TGTGCCAGCAGCGGGCGGGCTGGCAATGAGCAGTTCTTC. Translating gives CASSGRAGNEQFF.

This clone came up a few times. The chain couples TRBV11-2 to TRBJ2-5, with D possibly being TRBD1 or TRBD2 (5 bases each). The CDR3 sequence is 15 residues long. The ends were cut back, 5 bases at V and 1 base at J, with 14 bases in the middle. Germline CDR1 reads SGHAT; CDR2 reads FQNNGV. DNA for the CDR3: TGTGCCAGCAGCGCTCCCCGGGACGGCCAAGAGACCCAGTACTTC. Translated: CASSAPRDGQETQYF. Complete variable domain (other parts from reference TRBV11-2 and TRBJ2-5): EAGVAQSPRYKIIEKRQSVAFWCNPISGHATLYWYQQILGQGPKLLIQFQNNGVVDDSQLPKDRFSAERLKGVDSTLKIQPAKLEDSAVYLCASSAPRDGQETQYFGPGTRLLVL.

The rearrangement joins TRBV6-6 to TRBJ1-2; 7 bases are a match to TRBD1. The CDR3 loop spans 15 amino acids. The V segment lost 4 bases and the J segment 4 bases; nucleotides outside the gene matches: 9. Germline assignment: CDR1 MNHNY and CDR2 SVGAGI (reference sequence). For the CDR3, the DNA is TGTGCCAGCAGTTCCGGAGGGACAGCGTCCTATGGCTACACCTTC. Translating it yields CASSSGGTASYGYTF.

V and J are TRBV11-3 and TRBJ2-7; 7 bases agree with TRBD1. Trimming removed 5 bases from V and 3 bases from J; junction bases left unmatched: 4. The CDR3 has 13 residues. Germline V lookup: CDR1 SGHNT, CDR2 YENEEA. The DNA of the CDR3 is TGTGCCAGCAGCCCCCGGACAGGCTACGAGCAGTACTTC. Its translation: CASSPRTGYEQYF.

The chain is built from TRBV11-2 and TRBJ2-2; no definite D call. Germline V gene sequence: CDR1 SGHAT, CDR2 FQNNGV. The CDR3 is 14 residues long. V lost 3 bases and J lost 6, with 11 bases in between. The DNA of the CDR3 is TGTGCCAGCAGCTTGAATGGGGTTGCCGGGGAGCTGTTTTTT. Translating gives CASSLNGVAGELFF.

The chain couples TRBV27 to TRBJ1-1; a possible D gene is TRBD1 (5 bases). Per germline, CDR1 MNHEY and CDR2 SMNVEV (reference sequence). The germline V and J ends were trimmed by 5 bases and 4 bases, with 17 bases remaining between them. CDR3 size: 15 residues. CDR3 coding DNA: TGTGCCAGCAGTCTAATAGGAGGGCAGGGCACTGAAGCTTTCTTT. The encoded protein is CASSLIGGQGTEAFF.

This clone was observed once. The CDR3 sequence is CASSSDGGGHTEAFF. DNA of the CDR3: TGTGCCAGCAGCTCGGATGGAGGGGGCCACACTGAAGCTTTCTTT. This chain links TRBV5-5 with TRBJ1-1; 7 bases match TRBD1. Losses at the gene ends were 3 bases for V and 3 bases for J; bases not matched to a gene: 8. The germline CDR1 and CDR2 sequences are SGHKS and YYEKEE (reference sequence). CDR3 length: 15 amino acids.

In this sample, this clone turned up a few times. The genes are TRBV27 and TRBJ2-7, with D possibly matching TRBD2 (6 bases). V lost 3 bases and J lost 6, with 6 bases in between. The CDR3 is made up of 11 amino acids. Germline V CDR1 and CDR2: MNHEY, SMNVEV (reference sequence). The CDR3 DNA reads as TGTGCCAGCAGTTTTAGCGGCGAGCAGTACTTC. Translation gives CASSFSGEQYF.

In DNA, the CDR3 is TGTGCCAGCAGCTTAGAGGCTCTGGGACAGGGGGATGAGACCCAGTACTTC. This sequence encodes CASSLEALGQGDETQYF. V is TRBV7-6 and J is TRBJ2-5, with TRBD1 identical over 11 bases. The CDR3 spans 17 residues. Germline V gene lookup returns CDR1 SGHVS and CDR2 FNYEAQ. With 1 base clipped from V and 5 bases from J, the junction kept 9 bases outside the gene matches.

V gene TRBV2 combines with J gene TRBJ2-1; 7 bases fit TRBD2. CDR1 and CDR2 from the germline V gene are SNHLY and FYNNEI. CDR3 length: 15 residues. Trimming cost V 7 bases and J 2 bases; bases outside gene matches: 8. The CDR3 is CASTVGGGAYNEQFF. DNA for the CDR3: TGTGCCAGCACTGTTGGCGGGGGAGCCTACAATGAGCAGTTCTTC.